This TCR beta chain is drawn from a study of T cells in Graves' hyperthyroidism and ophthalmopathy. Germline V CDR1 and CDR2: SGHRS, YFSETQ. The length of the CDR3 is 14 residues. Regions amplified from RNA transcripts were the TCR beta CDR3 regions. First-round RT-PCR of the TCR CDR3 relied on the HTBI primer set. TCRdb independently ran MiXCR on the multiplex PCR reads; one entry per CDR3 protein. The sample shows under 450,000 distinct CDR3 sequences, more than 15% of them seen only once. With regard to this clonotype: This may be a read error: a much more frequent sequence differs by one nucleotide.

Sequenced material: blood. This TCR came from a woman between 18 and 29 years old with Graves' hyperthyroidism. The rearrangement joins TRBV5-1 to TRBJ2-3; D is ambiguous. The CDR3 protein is CVSSLGNKGDTQYF. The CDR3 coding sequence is TGCGTCAGCAGCTTGGGGAACAAAGGAGATACGCAGTATTTT.